The clone carrying this T cell receptor beta chain was found many times. As yet, its antigen is unknown. This sample stems from a study of breast tumors, draining lymph nodes, adjacent tissues. TCRdb reprocessed the multiplex PCR reads with MiXCR, giving one entry per CDR3 protein. The data show under 350,000 distinct CDR3 sequences, over 25% seen once. The lymph nodes were axillary draining lymph nodes from breast cancer patients. Study-wide findings and caveats: That most tumor T cells come from lymph nodes remained unproven.

The CDR3 runs to 14 residues. Deletions cut 6 bases from V and 5 bases from J, with 13 bases between. Germline assignment: CDR1 MRHNA and CDR2 SNTAGT. Sequencing used axillary lymph node tissue. The sequence derives from a female donor with breast cancer. Some clones in this sample may be carry-over from other donors' samples. The chain uses TRBV6-4 and TRBJ2-2, with TRBD2 as a possible D gene (6 bases). CDR3 amino acids: CASRREKGTGELFF. The CDR3, as DNA: TGTGCCAGCAGACGGGAGAAGGGAACCGGGGAGCTGTTTTTT.